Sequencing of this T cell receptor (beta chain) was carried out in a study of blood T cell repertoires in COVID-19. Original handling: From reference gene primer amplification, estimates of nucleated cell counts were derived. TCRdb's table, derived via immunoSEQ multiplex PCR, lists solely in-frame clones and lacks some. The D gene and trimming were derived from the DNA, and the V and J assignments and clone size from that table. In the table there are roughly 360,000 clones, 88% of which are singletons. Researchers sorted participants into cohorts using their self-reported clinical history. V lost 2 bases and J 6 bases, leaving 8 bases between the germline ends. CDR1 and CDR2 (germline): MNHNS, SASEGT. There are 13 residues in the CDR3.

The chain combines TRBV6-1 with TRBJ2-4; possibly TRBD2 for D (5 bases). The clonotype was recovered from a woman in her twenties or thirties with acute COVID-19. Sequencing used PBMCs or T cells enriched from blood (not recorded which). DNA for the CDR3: TGTGCCAGCAGTGAACGCCTAGCAAACATTCAGTACTTC. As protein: CASSERLANIQYF.